The 9 T cell receptor beta chains below were found in one sample sequenced in a study of control samples from healthy donors and cancer patients. Here immunoSEQ multiplex PCR was the method, and the copy in TCRdb shows in-frame clones only, minus some. Of some 80,000 clones listed, about 87% were seen once; the top ten hold over 1.5%. The sample comprised PBMCs. All receptors derive from an older woman with head and neck cancer.

About this clone: The same CDR3 arises from other DNA sequences in this sample as well. V usage is TRBV3-1 (or the pseudogene TRBV3-2) and J usage is TRBJ2-7; D is uncertain. V lost 1 base and J lost 4, with 5 bases in between. The germline V gene encodes CDR1 LGHDT and CDR2 YNNKEL (reference sequence). This CDR3 is built from 12 residues. This chain's CDR3 is CASSQGSYEQYF. The CDR3 DNA follows: TGTGCCAGCAGCCAAGGTAGTTACGAGCAGTACTTC.

The chain has TRBV19 and TRBJ2-1; 9 bases line up with TRBD2. Unmatched junction bases numbered 4, after V lost 2 bases and J lost 5 bases. Germline V gene lookup returns CDR1 LNHDA and CDR2 SQIVND (reference sequence). The CDR3 loop spans 15 amino acids. CDR3 sequence reads: CASSILRGRDNEQFF. The CDR3 coding sequence is TGTGCCAGTAGTATACTCCGCGGGAGGGACAATGAGCAGTTCTTC.

Only a few counts were recorded for this clone. J is TRBJ2-1 and V is TRBV2; possibly TRBD2 for D (6 bases). The germline gives CDR1 SNHLY, CDR2 FYNNEI. The CDR3 covers 12 residues. V was clipped by 0 bases and J by 12 bases, with 9 bases between them. The chain's CDR3 is CASSEAVGGQFF. DNA for the CDR3: TGTGCCAGCAGTGAAGCTGTGGGAGGGCAGTTCTTC.

This rearrangement joins TRBV11-2 to TRBJ2-3; possibly TRBD1 for D (6 bases). The V end lost 7 bases, the J end lost 7 bases, and 12 bases lay between the germline ends. The CDR3 sequence is 12 residues long. The germline V gene has CDR1 SGHAT and CDR2 FQNNGV. The CDR3 nucleotides are TGTGCCAGCATGTCAGGGGACCATACGCAGTATTTT. It is translated as CASMSGDHTQYF.

V and J are TRBV7-9 and TRBJ1-6; unclear D gene. The CDR3 consists of 13 residues. V gave up 1 base and J gave up 7 bases, with 5 bases separating them. From germline, CDR1 is SEHNR and CDR2 FQNEAQ (reference sequence). Here the CDR3 reads CASSLDSNSPLHF. The CDR3 DNA reads TGTGCCAGCAGCTTAGACAGCAATTCACCCCTCCACTTT.

J is TRBJ1-2 and V is TRBV6-6, with 7 bases lining up with TRBD1. Trimming cost V 6 bases and J 6 bases; bases outside gene matches: 7. The CDR3 is 13 residues long. From germline, CDR1 is MNHNY and CDR2 SVGAGI (reference sequence). CDR3 residues: CASSRQGGNGYTF. The CDR3 DNA sequence: TGTGCCAGCAGCCGACAGGGCGGAAATGGCTACACCTTC.

The J gene is TRBJ2-7, the V gene TRBV6-5, with TRBD1 identical over 7 bases. The CDR3 is 16 residues long. V gave up 2 bases and J gave up 5 bases; unmatched junction bases: 12. From germline, CDR1 is MNHEY and CDR2 SVGAGI. CDR3 in amino acids: CASSYGTANQKNEQYF. CDR3 DNA sequence: TGTGCCAGCAGTTACGGGACAGCAAACCAAAAGAACGAGCAGTACTTC.

The sample holds one count of this clone. The rearrangement uses TRBV29-1 and TRBJ2-1; D gene uncertain. There are 12 residues in the CDR3. V was pared by 1 base and J by 0 bases, with 1 base between. Germline V CDR1 and CDR2: SQVTM, ANQGSEA. CDR3 region: CSVEGSYNEQFF. The CDR3 DNA is TGCAGCGTTGAAGGCTCCTACAATGAGCAGTTCTTC.

The chain combines TRBV19 with TRBJ2-2; perhaps TRBD2 as D (6 bases). The germline V gene encodes CDR1 LNHDA and CDR2 SQIVND (reference sequence). V was cut by 1 base and J by 3 bases, with 9 bases left in between. The CDR3 spans 15 residues. The CDR3 protein is CASSIGGVDTGELFF. The CDR3 coding sequence is TGTGCCAGTAGTATAGGGGGGGTGGACACCGGGGAGCTGTTTTTT.